The following is a T cell receptor (beta chain) sequence with its context. 13 Jbeta primers and 60 Vbeta primers were used for the PCR. The assay was immunoSEQ multiplex PCR, and TCRdb's table has in-frame clones only and misses some. The sample lists under 110,000 clones, roughly four fifths occurring once. Looked up from germline, CDR1 is SGHRS and CDR2 is YFSETQ. This CDR3 has 12 amino acids. V gave up 5 bases and J gave up 4 bases, with 6 bases separating them. This sample was taken from a study of cytomegalovirus exposure and HLA in healthy donors. This sequence originates from a man in his forties or fifties in good health and CMV-seronegative. The V and J genes are TRBV5-1 and TRBJ1-4; D is unresolved. The sample taken for sequencing was PBMCs. CDR3 in amino acids: CASRENNEKLFF. The CDR3 region has the DNA TGCGCCAGCAGGGAGAATAATGAAAAACTGTTTTTT.